The clone carrying this TCR beta chain was observed a handful of times. The target antigen is unknown. Unique molecular identifiers were incorporated into the prepared TCRbeta library. Each CDR3 protein gets one entry after TCRdb re-called the PCR reads with MiXCR. The table lists over 150,000 distinct CDR3 sequences, 6.3% of them singletons. The data stem from a study of T-cell reconstitution after alpha-beta-depleted transplantation in children. Study-wide findings and caveats: At the one-year point after transplant, T-cell counts and TCRbeta diversity were found to come mostly from T cells that had been newly produced. The study reportedly traced alpha-beta T cells about two months after transplant to several hundred expanded graft clones.

The sequences come from PBMCs, collected before TCRalphabeta/CD19-depleted stem cell transplant. The clonotype originates from a girl less than two years old with combined immunodeficiency, due to receive a stem cell transplant.

The CDR3 sequence: CASSLEDSNFYEQYF. DNA of the CDR3: TGCGCCAGCAGCTTGGAGGACTCCAACTTCTACGAGCAGTACTTC. This rearrangement joins TRBV5-1 to TRBJ2-7, with D tentatively TRBD2 (5 bases). The germline V gene has CDR1 SGHRS and CDR2 YFSETQ. The CDR3 totals 15 residues. Trimming took off 0 bases at V and 3 bases at J, with 13 bases between the two ends.